A selection of T cell receptor beta chains follows, all from one sample in a study of neurological immune-mediated disorders. TCRdb redid the calling of the 5' RACE reads with MiXCR, one entry per CDR3 protein. The repertoire includes 35,000 to 40,000 distinct CDR3 sequences, 11% of them detected once, and roughly 4% sits in the top ten. Sequencing was performed on PBMCs. Receptors were obtained from a man aged 55 to 70 with HTLV-1-associated myelopathy (HAM/TSP). CDR3s include the opening cysteine and the closing phenylalanine or tryptophan. A D gene is named only where the DNA matches it firmly. Expanded clones are given a class, and other clones once, few, many or no size at all.

j_call | d_call | clone_size | v_call | cdr3_nt | cdr3_aa
TRBJ1-1 | . | many | TRBV12-3/TRBV12-4 | TGTGCCAGCAGCTTAGGGCCGGGGGGGAACACTGAAGCTTTCTTT | CASSLGPGGNTEAFF
TRBJ1-1 | . | many | TRBV6-5 | TGTGCCAGCAGTTCCTTTCAGGGAGGAGATACTGAAGCTTTCTTT | CASSSFQGGDTEAFF
TRBJ2-3 | . | many | TRBV10-3 | TGTGCCATCAGTGAGTCGACGAAGACGCAGTATTTT | CAISESTKTQYF
TRBJ1-5 | . | many | TRBV5-1 | TGCGCCAGCAGCCCCGGGACGGGTCAAAGCAATCAGCCCCAGCATTTT | CASSPGTGQSNQPQHF
TRBJ2-5 | . | many | TRBV5-1 | TGCGCCAGCAGCTTGGACGGGATTGGGCAAGAGACCCAGTACTTC | CASSLDGIGQETQYF
TRBJ2-2 | . | many | TRBV12-3/TRBV12-4 | TGTGCCAGCAGGGGGATGGGGCTGAGGACCGGGGAGCTGTTTTTT | CASRGMGLRTGELFF
TRBJ1-1 | . | . | TRBV5-1 | TGTGCCAGCAGCTTTGACGACCCGGGCACTGAAGCTTTCTTT | CASSFDDPGTEAFF
TRBJ1-2 | . | many | TRBV5-1 | TGCGCCAGCAGCTCCGGGGGGGGGATCTCTGGCTACACCTTC | CASSSGGGISGYTF
TRBJ2-7 | TRBD2 | many | TRBV29-1 | TGCAGCGTTGAGGTTAGCGGGAGCTCCTACGAGCAGTACTTC | CSVEVSGSSYEQYF
TRBJ2-5 | TRBD2 | once | TRBV5-1 | TGCACCAGCAGCCTCCGCCTAGCGGGGGGAGAGTCCCAGTACTTC | CTSSLRLAGGESQYF
TRBJ2-5 | . | many | TRBV20-1 | TGCAGTGCTAGTTTTCGGTCAGTTGAAGAGACCCAGTACTTC | CSASFRSVEETQYF
TRBJ2-3 | . | many | TRBV20-1 | TGCAGTGCTAGGTTTACGGAGGCAGGGGCTCCCAGGGCGGCGCAGTATTTT | CSARFTEAGAPRAAQYF
TRBJ1-6 | . | . | TRBV5-1 | TGCGCCAGCAGCTTGGACAGGCGAAGCTCACCCCTCCACTTT | CASSLDRRSSPLHF
TRBJ1-3 | TRBD1 | many | TRBV3-1 | TGTGCCAGCAGCCAAGGGACAGGCGCTGGAAACACCATATATTTT | CASSQGTGAGNTIYF
TRBJ2-1 | TRBD2 | . | TRBV5-4 | TGTGCCAGCAGCACAACTAGCGGGACGTACAATGAGCAGTTCTTC | CASSTTSGTYNEQFF
TRBJ1-5 | . | many | TRBV6-1 | TGTGCCAGCAGTCAGGTTGGCAATCAGCCCCAGCATTTT | CASSQVGNQPQHF
TRBJ1-1 | . | . | TRBV5-1 | TGCGCCAGCAGCAAGGACAGCATGAACTCTGAAGCTTTCTTT | CASSKDSMNSEAFF
TRBJ2-2 | . | many | TRBV12-3/TRBV12-4 | TGTGCCAGCGCCGCGAACACCGGGGAGCTGTTTTTT | CASAANTGELFF
TRBJ1-4 | TRBD1 | many | TRBV9 | TGTGCCAGCAGCGTAGGGACAGGGGTTGAAAAACTGTTTTTT | CASSVGTGVEKLFF
TRBJ2-7 | . | many | TRBV5-5 | TGTGCCAGCAGCTTGTATGGGAAGGACTACGAGCAGTACTTC | CASSLYGKDYEQYF
TRBJ1-5 | TRBD1 | many | TRBV4-1 | TGCGCCAGCAGCCAAGAATCAGGGGGCGGCCAGCCCCAGCATTTT | CASSQESGGGQPQHF
TRBJ2-2 | TRBD1 | many | TRBV5-1 | TGCGCCAGCAGCTTTTTGGGGACAGAGAACACCGGGGAGCTGTTTTTT | CASSFLGTENTGELFF
TRBJ1-1 | . | medium-sized | TRBV4-2 | TGTGCCAGCAGCCAAGGGAGGAAGCTGACTGAAGCTTTCTTT | CASSQGRKLTEAFF
TRBJ2-3 | . | many | TRBV5-1 | TGCGCCAGCAGCTTGAGAACAGGGTCCCCAGATACGCAGTATTTT | CASSLRTGSPDTQYF
TRBJ1-1 | . | many | TRBV20-1 | TGCAGTGCTAGAGATCCAGCAGGCCTTACTGAAGCTTTCTTT | CSARDPAGLTEAFF
TRBJ1-2 | . | many | TRBV3-1 | TGTGCCAGCAGCCAAGTGAATGGCTACACCTTC | CASSQVNGYTF
TRBJ2-2 | . | . | TRBV7-8 | TGTGCCAGCAGCTCAACAGGCGCCGGGGAGCTGTTTTTT | CASSSTGAGELFF
TRBJ1-2 | . | many | TRBV14 | TGTGCCAGCAGCCCGACCCGAGGTACCTACACCTTC | CASSPTRGTYTF
TRBJ2-3 | TRBD2 | . | TRBV5-1 | TGCGCCAGCAGCCTAGCGGGAGGCCCAGATACGCAGTATTTT | CASSLAGGPDTQYF
TRBJ2-1 | TRBD2 | many | TRBV11-2 | TGTGCCAGCAGCCTGTGGGGACTAGCGGGAGGGAGCTCCTACAATGAGCAGTTCTTC | CASSLWGLAGGSSYNEQFF
TRBJ1-1 | TRBD1 | many | TRBV11-3 | TGTGCCAGCAGCTTAGAGACAGGGGGAAACACTGAAGCTTTCTTT | CASSLETGGNTEAFF
TRBJ1-6 | TRBD1 | many | TRBV7-2 | TGTGCCAGCAGCTCAGCACCCGGGACAGGGGGACGGATTAATTCACCCCTCCACTTT | CASSSAPGTGGRINSPLHF
TRBJ2-3 | TRBD2 | many | TRBV29-1 | TGCAGCGTTGCCGGGACTAGCGCACACACAGATACGCAGTATTTT | CSVAGTSAHTDTQYF
TRBJ2-1 | . | many | TRBV20-1 | TGCAGTGCTAGAACCCCGGGCAATGAGCAGTTCTTC | CSARTPGNEQFF
TRBJ2-1 | . | many | TRBV10-3 | TGTGCCATCAAACCGTCGACAGGGAGGAGAGATGAGCAGTTCTTC | CAIKPSTGRRDEQFF
TRBJ2-5 | . | medium-sized | TRBV5-6 | TGTGCCAGCTTAAAGCAGGGACAAGAGACCCAGTACTTC | CASLKQGQETQYF
TRBJ1-1 | . | many | TRBV14 | TGTGCCAGCAGCCAGGAACTTAACACTGAAGCTTTCTTT | CASSQELNTEAFF
TRBJ1-3 | TRBD1 | many | TRBV20-1 | TGCAGTGCTAGGGGGACAGGGAGAGACACCATATATTTT | CSARGTGRDTIYF
TRBJ2-3 | TRBD1 | many | TRBV20-1 | TGCAGTGCTAAGATGACAGGGGGCACAGATACGCAGTATTTT | CSAKMTGGTDTQYF
TRBJ2-2 | TRBD1 | many | TRBV25-1 | TGTGCCAGCAGAGGGACAGGGGGCCCCGGGGAGCTGTTTTTT | CASRGTGGPGELFF
TRBJ1-6 | TRBD1 | many | TRBV9 | TGTGCCAGCAGCGTAGAGGGGGCTACAGGGTCCTCACCCCTCCACTTT | CASSVEGATGSSPLHF
TRBJ1-2 | . | many | TRBV10-3 | TGTGCCATCAGTGAGTCGATGTCTGTCTTTGGCTACACCTTC | CAISESMSVFGYTF
TRBJ2-3 | TRBD2 | many | TRBV12-3/TRBV12-4 | TGTGCCAGCAGTAAGGGACTAGCGGGAGCTAGCACAGATACGCAGTATTTT | CASSKGLAGASTDTQYF
TRBJ1-2 | . | many | TRBV20-1 | TGCAGTGCTAACCCCCTGGACGATCAGGCTAACTATGGCTACACCTTC | CSANPLDDQANYGYTF
TRBJ2-7 | TRBD1 | many | TRBV12-3/TRBV12-4 | TGTGCCAGCAGTCCAGGGGGCCCCTACGAGCAGTACTTC | CASSPGGPYEQYF
TRBJ1-4 | . | many | TRBV7-8 | TGTGCCAGCAGGAGGGCGGGGGATGAAAAACTGTTTTTT | CASRRAGDEKLFF
TRBJ2-4 | . | many | TRBV28 | TGTGCCAGCTTCGGAGACGGAGCCAAAAACATTCAGTACTTC | CASFGDGAKNIQYF
TRBJ2-1 | . | many | TRBV20-1 | TGCAGTGCTAAGAGAGGGCAGCTTTACAATGAGCAGTTCTTC | CSAKRGQLYNEQFF
TRBJ2-2 | TRBD1 | many | TRBV3-1 | TGTGCCAGCAGCCAAGTATGGGGACAGGCGGGAACCGGGGAGCTGTTTTTT | CASSQVWGQAGTGELFF
TRBJ2-2 | . | many | TRBV5-1 | TGCGCCAGCAGGGTCTCGAACACCGGGGAGCTGTTTTTT | CASRVSNTGELFF
TRBJ2-3 | . | many | TRBV7-9 | TGTGCCAGCAGCCGGAGATCGTCGGGAGATACGCAGTATTTT | CASSRRSSGDTQYF
TRBJ2-1 | . | . | TRBV5-1 | TGCGCCAGCAGCCAGGGGTTGGAGACCTATGAGCAGTGCTTC | CASSQGLETYEQCF